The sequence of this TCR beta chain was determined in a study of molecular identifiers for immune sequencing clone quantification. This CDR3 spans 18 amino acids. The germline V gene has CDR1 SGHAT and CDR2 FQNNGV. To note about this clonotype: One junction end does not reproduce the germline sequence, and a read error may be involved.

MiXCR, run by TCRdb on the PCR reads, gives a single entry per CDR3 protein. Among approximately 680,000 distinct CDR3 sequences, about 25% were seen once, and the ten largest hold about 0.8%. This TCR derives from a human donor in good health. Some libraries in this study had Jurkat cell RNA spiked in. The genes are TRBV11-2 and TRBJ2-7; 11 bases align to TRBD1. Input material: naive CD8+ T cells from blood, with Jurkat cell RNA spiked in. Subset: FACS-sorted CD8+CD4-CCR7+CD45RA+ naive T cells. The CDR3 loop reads CATSLQDRGLRTTYEQYF. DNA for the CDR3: TGTGCCACCAGCCTCCAGGACAGGGGGCTCCGGACTACCTACGAGCAGTACTTC. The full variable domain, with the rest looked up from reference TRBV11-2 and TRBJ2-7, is EAGVAQSPRYKIIEKRQSVAFWCNPISGHATLYWYQQILGQGPKLLIQFQNNGVVDDSQLPKDRFSAERLKGVDSTLKIQPAKLEDSAVYLCATSLQDRGLRTTYEQYFGPGTRLTVT.